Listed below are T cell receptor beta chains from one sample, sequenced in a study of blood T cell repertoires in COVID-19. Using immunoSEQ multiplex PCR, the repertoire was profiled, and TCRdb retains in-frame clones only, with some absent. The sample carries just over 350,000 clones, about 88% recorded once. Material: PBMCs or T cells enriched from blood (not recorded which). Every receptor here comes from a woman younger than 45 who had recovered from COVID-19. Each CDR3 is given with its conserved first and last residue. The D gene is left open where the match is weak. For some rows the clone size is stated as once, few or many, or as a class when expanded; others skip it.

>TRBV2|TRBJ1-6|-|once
TGTGCCAGTTCCCCCAAACCAGGGACCTATAATTCACCCCTCCACTTT
CASSPKPGTYNSPLHF
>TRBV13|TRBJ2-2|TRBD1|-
TGTGCCAGCAGCGAGGGGACAGCCGCGAACACCGGGGAGCTGTTTTTT
CASSEGTAANTGELFF
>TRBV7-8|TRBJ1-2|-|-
TGTGCCAGCAGCTCCAGTTCCTATGGCTACACCTTC
CASSSSSYGYTF
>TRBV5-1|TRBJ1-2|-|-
TGCGCCAGCAGCTTTGATGGGCGGGATGGCTACACCTTC
CASSFDGRDGYTF
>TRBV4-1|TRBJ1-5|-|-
TGCGCCAGCAGCCAACCTTCAGGGGCAGAGCAGCCCCAGCATTTT
CASSQPSGAEQPQHF
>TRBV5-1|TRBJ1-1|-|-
TGCGCCAGCAGCTTGGTGTCAGACACTGAAGCTTTCTTT
CASSLVSDTEAFF
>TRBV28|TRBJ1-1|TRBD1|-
TGTGCCAGCAGCCGCGGGGACAGGTCCCCCACTGAAGCTTTCTTT
CASSRGDRSPTEAFF
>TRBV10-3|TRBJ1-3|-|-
TGTGCCATCAGTGAGCGGATGCTAAGAACAGGCGACTTCTCTGGAAACACCATATATTTT
CAISERMLRTGDFSGNTIYF
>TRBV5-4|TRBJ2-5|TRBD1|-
TGTGCCAGCAGGCAGGACAGGGGGCGATCGGAGACCCAGTACTTC
CASRQDRGRSETQYF
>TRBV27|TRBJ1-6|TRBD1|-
TGTGCCACCTCCGGGACAGCGGGTTCACCCCTCCACTTT
CATSGTAGSPLHF
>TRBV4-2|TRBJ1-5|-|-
TGTGCCAGCAGCCAAGTTCCGGGGTTGAATCAGCCCCAGCATTTT
CASSQVPGLNQPQHF
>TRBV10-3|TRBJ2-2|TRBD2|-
TGTGCCATCAGTGGGACTAGCGGTGGAACCGGGGAGCTGTTTTTT
CAISGTSGGTGELFF
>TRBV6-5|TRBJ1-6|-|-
TGTGCCAGCAGAGACCGGGATAATTCACCCCTCCACTTT
CASRDRDNSPLHF
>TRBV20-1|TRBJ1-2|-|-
TGCAGTGCTAGTGCAGTGAACTATGGCTACACCTTC
CSASAVNYGYTF
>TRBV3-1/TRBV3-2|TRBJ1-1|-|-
TGTGCCAGCAGCCTAACTCAAGGGGACACTGAAGCTTTCTTT
CASSLTQGDTEAFF
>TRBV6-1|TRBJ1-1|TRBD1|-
TGTGCCAGCAGCCGGGACAGGGGCACTGAAGCTTTCTTT
CASSRDRGTEAFF
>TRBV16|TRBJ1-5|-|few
TGTGCCAGCAGCCAAATCCAGGGCCTTTATAGCAATCAGCCCCAGCATTTT
CASSQIQGLYSNQPQHF
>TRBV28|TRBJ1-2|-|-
TGTGCCAGCAGTTTATGGGACAGAGCCGGGGCTGGCTACACCTTC
CASSLWDRAGAGYTF
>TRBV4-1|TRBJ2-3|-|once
TGCGCCAGCAGCCAGTGGGGTGCGGGGTCGAGCACAGATACGCAGTATTTT
CASSQWGAGSSTDTQYF
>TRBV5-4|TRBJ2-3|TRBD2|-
TGTGCCAGCAGCCACCAGGTGGGCGGGAGCCATGCGGGAGATACGCAGTATTTT
CASSHQVGGSHAGDTQYF
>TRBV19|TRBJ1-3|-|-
TGTGCCAGTAGTGGTACTGCTGGAAACACCATATATTTT
CASSGTAGNTIYF
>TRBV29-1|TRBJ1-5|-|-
TGCAGCGGCGGGACGGGCGGCAGCAATCAGCCCCAGCATTTT
CSGGTGGSNQPQHF
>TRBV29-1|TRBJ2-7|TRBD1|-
TGCAGCGTTGTGATCAGGGGGTACGAGCAGTACTTC
CSVVIRGYEQYF
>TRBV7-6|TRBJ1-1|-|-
TGTGCCAGCAGCTTAGGGGACGGGGGAACTACTGAAGCTTTCTTT
CASSLGDGGTTEAFF
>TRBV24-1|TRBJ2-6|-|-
TGTGCCACCAGTGCCCCGGGTCATTTCTCTGGGGCCAACGTCCTGACTTTC
CATSAPGHFSGANVLTF
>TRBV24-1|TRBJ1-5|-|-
TGTGCCACCAGTGAGAGTAGCAATCAGCCCCAGCATTTT
CATSESSNQPQHF
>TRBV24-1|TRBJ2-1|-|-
TGTGCCACCAGTGATGAGGACAGCAACCTCCGCAATGAGCAGTTCTTC
CATSDEDSNLRNEQFF
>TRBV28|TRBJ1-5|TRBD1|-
TGTGCCAACGGACAGGGAAATCAGCCCCAGCATTTT
CANGQGNQPQHF
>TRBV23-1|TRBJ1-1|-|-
TGCGCCAGCCCGGGACTGATGAAAGCTTTCTTT
CASPGLMKAFF
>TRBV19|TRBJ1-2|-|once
TGTGCCACCACACCCACAGCCTCGCTTAACTATGGCTACACCTTC
CATTPTASLNYGYTF
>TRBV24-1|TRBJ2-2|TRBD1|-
TGTGCCACCAGTGATCATTCCGGGACAGTCAACACCGGGGAGCTGTTTTTT
CATSDHSGTVNTGELFF
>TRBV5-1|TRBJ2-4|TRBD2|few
TGCGCCAGCTGCCCGGGACTAGCTTGGGGAAACATTCAGTACTTC
CASCPGLAWGNIQYF
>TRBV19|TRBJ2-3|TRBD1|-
TGTGCCAGTAGTATAACAGGGGCTACGCAGTATTTT
CASSITGATQYF
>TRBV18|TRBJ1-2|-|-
TGTGCCAGCTCACCCTCCAGGGAAGGCAACTATGGCTACACCTTC
CASSPSREGNYGYTF
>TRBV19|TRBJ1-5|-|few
TGTGCCAGTAGTGTGGACTCTATACCGGGCCAGCCCCAGCATTTT
CASSVDSIPGQPQHF
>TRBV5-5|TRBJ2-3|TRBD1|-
TGTGCCAGCAGCTCGGGACAGTACCAGGATTATTTT
CASSSGQYQDYF
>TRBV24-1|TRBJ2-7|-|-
TGTGCCACCAGTGATTCCCCCGGGACATCCATCTACGAGCAGTACTTC
CATSDSPGTSIYEQYF
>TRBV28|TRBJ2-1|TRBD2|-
TGTGCCAGCAGTTTTCGGACTAGCGGCAATGAGCAGTTCTTC
CASSFRTSGNEQFF
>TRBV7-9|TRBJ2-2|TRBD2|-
TGTGCCAGCAGATTAGCGGGAGGAACCGGGGAGCTGTTTTTT
CASRLAGGTGELFF
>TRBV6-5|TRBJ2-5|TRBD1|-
TGTGCCAGCAGTTACTACAGGGGCAGGGAGACCCAGTACTTC
CASSYYRGRETQYF
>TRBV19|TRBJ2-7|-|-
TGTGCCAGTAGTATAGGGCTAGTCAACGAGCAGTACTTC
CASSIGLVNEQYF
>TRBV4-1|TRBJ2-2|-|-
TGCGCCAGCAGCTTCACGAACACCGGGGAGCTGTTTTTT
CASSFTNTGELFF
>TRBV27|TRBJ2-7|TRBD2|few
TGTGCCAGCAAGGGGACTAGCGTACCCTTAGGCGAGCAGTACTTC
CASKGTSVPLGEQYF
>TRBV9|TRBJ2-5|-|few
TGTGCCAGCAGCCCCTACCAAGAGACCCAGTACTTC
CASSPYQETQYF
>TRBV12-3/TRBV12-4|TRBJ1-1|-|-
TGTGCCAGCAGCCAGGCCTTGAACACTGAAGCTTTCTTT
CASSQALNTEAFF
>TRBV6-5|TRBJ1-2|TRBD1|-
TGTGCCAGCAGTAAGGGACAGGGGGTCTATGGCTACACCTTC
CASSKGQGVYGYTF